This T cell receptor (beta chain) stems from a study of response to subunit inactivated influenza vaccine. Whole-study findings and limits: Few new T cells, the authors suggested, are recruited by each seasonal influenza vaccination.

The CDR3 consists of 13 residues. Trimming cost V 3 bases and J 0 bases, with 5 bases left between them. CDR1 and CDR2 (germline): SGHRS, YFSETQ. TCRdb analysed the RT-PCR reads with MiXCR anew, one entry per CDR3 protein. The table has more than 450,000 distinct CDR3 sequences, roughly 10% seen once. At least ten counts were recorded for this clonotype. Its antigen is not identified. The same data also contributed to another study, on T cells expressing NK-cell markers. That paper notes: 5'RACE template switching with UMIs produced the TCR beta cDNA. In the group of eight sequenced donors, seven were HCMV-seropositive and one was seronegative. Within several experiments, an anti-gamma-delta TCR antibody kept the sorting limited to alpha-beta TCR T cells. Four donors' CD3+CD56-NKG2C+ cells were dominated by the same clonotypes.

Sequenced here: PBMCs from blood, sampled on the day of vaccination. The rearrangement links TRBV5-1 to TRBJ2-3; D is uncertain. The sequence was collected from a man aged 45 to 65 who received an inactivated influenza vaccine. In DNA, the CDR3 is TGCGCCAGCAGCTCTACCAGCACAGATACGCAGTATTTT. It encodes CASSSTSTDTQYF.